Following are 27 T cell receptor beta chains from one sample sequenced in a study of spatial heterogeneity in lung cancer. The time point denotes: sample taken at primary tumor resection. Via MiXCR, TCRdb re-called the 5' RACE reads, giving one row per CDR3 protein. The table has 2,500 to 3,500 distinct CDR3 sequences, more than 8% seen once. The source material was normal lung tissue next to the tumor, sampled at surgery. Receptors were obtained from a male donor with early-stage non-small cell lung cancer.

By sample fraction, this clonotype is medium-sized. This chain connects TRBV6-6 to TRBJ1-6, with 7 bases lining up with TRBD1. V lost 6 bases to trimming and J lost 5 bases; unmatched junction nucleotides: 4. CDR1 MNHNY and CDR2 SVGAGI come from the germline V gene (reference sequence). This CDR3 has 14 residues. CDR3 in amino acids: CASRPGTDNSPLHF. DNA of the CDR3: TGTGCCAGCAGACCCGGGACAGATAATTCACCCCTCCACTTT.

This clonotype is medium-sized by share. The V and J genes are TRBV5-5 and TRBJ1-1; TRBD1 matches 8 bases. Germline CDR1 SGHKS, CDR2 YYEKEE (reference sequence). Losses at the gene ends were 0 bases for V and 4 bases for J; bases not matched to a gene: 5. The CDR3 runs to 15 residues. This chain's CDR3 is CASSLDTGGGTEAFF. CDR3 coding DNA: TGTGCCAGCAGCTTGGATACAGGGGGAGGCACTGAAGCTTTCTTT.

Ten or more counts support this clonotype. The chain joins TRBV30 to TRBJ2-7; 9 bases match TRBD1. The trim removed 5 bases at V and 5 bases at J, leaving 4 bases unmatched. The CDR3 is 12 residues long. CDR1 is GTSNPN and CDR2 is SVGIG in the germline V gene (reference sequence). The CDR3 region has the DNA TGTGCCTGGGGGACAGGGACCCACGAGCAGTACTTC. Translated, it gives CAWGTGTHEQYF.

Ten or more counts support this clonotype. The J gene is TRBJ1-5, the V gene TRBV20-1; 9 bases align to TRBD1. Germline CDR1 reads DFQATT; CDR2 reads SNEGSKA (reference sequence). J gave up 7 bases and V 6 bases, and 10 bases lay outside the gene matches. The CDR3 sequence is 14 residues long. The CDR3 reads CSAPGQGRGQPQHF. CDR3 coding DNA: TGCAGTGCCCCAGGACAGGGGAGAGGACAGCCCCAGCATTTT.

This clonotype is medium-sized (0.01 to 0.1%) by share. The chain has TRBV12-3 or TRBV12-4 and TRBJ2-1; 10 bases map to TRBD2. J lost 8 bases, V lost 6 bases, and 7 bases had no gene match. This CDR3 spans 14 amino acids. CDR3: CASRIAGGRDEQFF. CDR3 in DNA: TGTGCCAGCAGAATAGCGGGAGGTAGGGATGAGCAGTTCTTC.

By share of the sample, this clonotype is medium-sized. The rearrangement links TRBV11-1 to TRBJ1-5; the match to TRBD1 covers 10 bases. The V gene's germline CDR1 is SGHAT and CDR2 FQDESV (reference sequence). This CDR3 has 17 residues. V was pared by 2 bases and J by 2 bases, with 6 bases of the junction left unmatched. The DNA for the CDR3 is TGTGCCAGCAGCTTACCACAGACAGGGGGCCGCAATCAGCCCCAGCATTTT. This translates into CASSLPQTGGRNQPQHF.

This clonotype is deemed medium-sized. This sequence joins TRBV20-1 and TRBJ2-1; 9 bases fit TRBD1. CDR3 length: 17 amino acids. J lost 2 bases, V lost 0 bases, and 8 bases had no gene match. The germline V gene has CDR1 DFQATT and CDR2 SNEGSKA (reference sequence). In nucleotides, the CDR3 is TGCAGTGCTAGAGATTGGTCGGGACAGGGACCCTACAATGAGCAGTTCTTC. This codes for CSARDWSGQGPYNEQFF.

This clonotype ranks as large. The rearrangement joins TRBV7-2 to TRBJ2-1, with TRBD2 identical over 14 bases. Germline CDR1 reads SGHTA; CDR2 reads FQGNSA. This CDR3 spans 21 amino acids. Trimming took 0 bases from V and 0 from J; bases not matched to a gene: 10. The CDR3 bases are TGTGCCAGCAGCTTAGCAAGTCCGGGACTAGCGGGAGATAGCTCCTACAATGAGCAGTTCTTC. Translating it yields CASSLASPGLAGDSSYNEQFF.

In this sample, this clonotype turned up a few times. The gene calls are TRBV9 and TRBJ2-7; tentatively, D is TRBD1 (6 bases). Trimming left V 2 bases short and J 0 bases short, with 9 bases between. The CDR3 totals 14 residues. In germline, CDR1 is SGDLS, CDR2 YYNGEE. The CDR3 DNA follows: TGTGCCAGCAGCGTTACGGGACACTCCTACGAGCAGTACTTC. It yields the protein CASSVTGHSYEQYF.

The sample holds many counts of this clonotype. The chain joins TRBV13 to TRBJ1-5, with a possible D match to TRBD1 (5 bases). CDR1 PRHDT and CDR2 FYEKMQ come from the germline V gene (reference sequence). V gave up 5 bases and J gave up 3 bases, with 11 bases separating them. This CDR3 contains 14 residues. This CDR3 is CASSIRDLNQPQHF. CDR3 bases: TGTGCCAGCAGCATCCGGGACCTCAATCAGCCCCAGCATTTT.

This chain connects TRBV7-2 to TRBJ2-3; D call uncertain. V was trimmed by 5 bases and J by 0 bases, leaving 12 bases between them. CDR1 is SGHTA, CDR2 FQGNSA, per germline. The CDR3 spans 15 residues. CDR3 sequence: CASSPLGYSTDTQYF. CDR3 sequence (DNA): TGTGCCAGCAGCCCATTAGGGTATAGCACAGATACGCAGTATTTT. Combining the CDR3 with reference TRBV7-2 and TRBJ2-3 gives the whole variable domain GAGVSQSPSNKVTEKGKDVELRCDPISGHTALYWYRQSLGQGLEFLIYFQGNSAPDKSGLPSDRFSAERTGGSVSTLTIQRTQQEDSAVYLCASSPLGYSTDTQYFGPGTRLTVL.

V is TRBV6-2 or TRBV6-3 and J is TRBJ1-1, with 7 bases lining up with TRBD1. Germline CDR1 reads MNHEY; CDR2 reads SVGEGT. The V segment lost 6 bases and the J segment 1 base; nucleotides outside the gene matches: 11. The CDR3 loop spans 16 amino acids. The CDR3 DNA is TGTGCCAGCAGCATTCTCCAGGACAGGACGAACACTGAAGCTTTCTTT. Its translation: CASSILQDRTNTEAFF.

The sample holds many counts of this clonotype. The J gene is TRBJ2-2, the V gene TRBV6-1; possibly TRBD1 or TRBD2 for D (5 bases each). The length of the CDR3 is 14 residues. Germline values: CDR1 MNHNS, CDR2 SASEGT. Trimming shortened V by 6 bases and J by 4 bases, and 12 bases separated the two germline ends. CDR3 region: CASRRDGLTGELFF. The CDR3 DNA reads TGTGCCAGCAGACGGGACGGCCTCACCGGGGAGCTGTTTTTT.

This clonotype came up many times. The gene calls are TRBV28 and TRBJ1-3; maybe TRBD1 (5 bases). CDR1 is MDHEN and CDR2 is SYDVKM in the germline V gene. The ends were cut back, 5 bases at V and 0 bases at J, with 11 bases in the middle. The CDR3 extends over 15 amino acids. The CDR3 nucleotides are TGTGCCAGCAGTCCCGGGACCGGCTCTGGAAACACCATATATTTT. Encoded protein: CASSPGTGSGNTIYF. Full variable domain (rest looked up from reference TRBV28 and TRBJ1-3): DVKVTQSSRYLVKRTGEKVFLECVQDMDHENMFWYRQDPGLGLRLIYFSYDVKMKEKGDIPEGYSVSREKKERFSLILESASTNQTSMYLCASSPGTGSGNTIYFGEGSWLTVV.

Sample share makes this clonotype medium-sized. This chain links TRBV5-1 with TRBJ1-2; TRBD1 matches at 7 bases. J was trimmed by 2 bases and V by 2 bases; bases with no gene match: 27. The CDR3 covers 22 residues. Germline-derived CDR1 and CDR2 are SGHRS and YFSETQ. The CDR3 nucleotides read TGCGCCAGCAGCTTCGCCGCGCTCCCGACAGGGATGGACGAGAGTCCCAACTATGGCTACACCTTC. Translating it yields CASSFAALPTGMDESPNYGYTF.

This clonotype is medium-sized. The V gene is TRBV2, the J gene TRBJ2-3; 9 bases are a match to TRBD2. V trimming: 1 base; J trimming: 14 bases; junction bases outside the gene matches: 10. This CDR3 has 14 residues. Per the germline V gene, CDR1 is SNHLY and CDR2 is FYNNEI. CDR3 in DNA: TGTGCCAGCAGTGAAGGGGGTTCCGGGACTAGCTCGTATTTT. This sequence encodes CASSEGGSGTSSYF.

As to this clonotype: A much larger clone differs from this one at a single base, so this may be a read error. The rearrangement uses TRBV20-1 and TRBJ1-5, with D maybe TRBD1 (5 bases). Germline CDR1 reads DFQATT; CDR2 reads SNEGSKA (reference sequence). The length of the CDR3 is 16 residues. V was cut by 0 bases and J by 4 bases, with 16 bases left in between. CDR3 nucleotides: TGCAGTGCTAGAGATCGGCCCGGGACTCCAAATCAGCCCCAGCATTTT. Protein: CSARDRPGTPNQPQHF.

This chain uses TRBV28 with TRBJ1-1; D is uncertain. Trimming took off 5 bases at V and 6 bases at J, with 13 bases between the two ends. CDR3 length: 13 residues. Per the germline V gene, CDR1 is MDHEN and CDR2 is SYDVKM. The CDR3 bases are TGTGCCAGCAGTCTACAACAGACCGCTGAAGCTTTCTTT. Translating it yields CASSLQQTAEAFF.

This clonotype was counted many times. The V call is TRBV12-3 or TRBV12-4, the J call TRBJ2-7; D perhaps matches TRBD2 (5 bases). Deletions cut 1 base from V and 7 bases from J, with 20 bases between. CDR3 length: 16 residues. In DNA, the CDR3 is TGTGCCAGCAGTTTAGTCAGCTTGCGGCCGAGGGAGGAGCAGTACTTC. Translation gives CASSLVSLRPREEQYF.

This clonotype is termed medium-sized. The chain has TRBV13 and TRBJ2-5; TRBD1 aligns across 7 bases. V was clipped by 2 bases and J by 0 bases; unmatched bases: 15. The CDR3 runs to 19 residues. Germline V gene lookup returns CDR1 PRHDT and CDR2 FYEKMQ (reference sequence). The CDR3 DNA reads as TGTGCCAGCAGCTTATTCGGTGGTAAGGACAGGCGAGACCAAGAGACCCAGTACTTC. Translating it yields CASSLFGGKDRRDQETQYF.

This clonotype is termed medium-sized. The chain couples TRBV2 to TRBJ1-1; D uncertain. Germline CDR1 is SNHLY and CDR2 is FYNNEI. Deletions cut 6 bases from V and 1 base from J, with 15 bases between. The CDR3 sequence is 15 residues long. The CDR3 coding sequence is TGTGCCAGCAGGACCCCCATCGGTCGGAACACTGAAGCTTTCTTT. Translated: CASRTPIGRNTEAFF.

This clonotype showed up many times. The chain has TRBV20-1 and TRBJ2-7, with D possibly being TRBD2 (7 bases). Trimming cost V 5 bases and J 5 bases, with 22 bases left between them. CDR1 and CDR2 (germline): DFQATT, SNEGSKA (reference sequence). CDR3 length: 15 residues. The CDR3 is CSALPGGGSGNEQYF. CDR3 coding DNA: TGCAGTGCTTTACCCGGGGGCGGGAGTGGGAACGAGCAGTACTTC.

This clonotype was counted many times. The rearrangement uses TRBV2 and TRBJ2-1, with D uncertain. V was cut by 4 bases and J by 5 bases, with 21 bases left in between. Germline CDR1 and CDR2: SNHLY and FYNNEI. There are 17 residues in the CDR3. DNA of the CDR3: TGTGCCAGCAGTGCAGCCGGTCTAGGAAGAAAGAACAATGAGCAGTTCTTC. Its translation: CASSAAGLGRKNNEQFF.

This clonotype has just a few counts. The CDR3 DNA sequence: TGTGCCAGCAGCACCAGGGGAGTTGAGCAGTTCTTC. Its translation: CASSTRGVEQFF. This chain joins TRBV6-2 or TRBV6-3 and TRBJ2-1; a weak D match, TRBD1 (6 bases). V lost 6 bases to trimming and J lost 9 bases, with 12 bases between them. The CDR3 length is 12 residues. Germline V gives CDR1 MNHEY, CDR2 SVGEGT.

By frequency in the sample, this clonotype is medium-sized. The chain has TRBV7-9 and TRBJ1-2, with D perhaps matching TRBD1 (5 bases). V lost 5 bases to trimming and J lost 0 bases, with 13 bases between them. Looked up from germline, CDR1 is SEHNR and CDR2 is FQNEAQ (reference sequence). This CDR3 is built from 15 residues. In DNA, the CDR3 is TGTGCCAGCAGCCATCGACAGAATCCTAACTATGGCTACACCTTC. Encoded protein: CASSHRQNPNYGYTF.

This clonotype is termed medium-sized. The genes are TRBV6-5 and TRBJ2-5, with D possibly matching TRBD1 (6 bases). Per the germline V gene, CDR1 is MNHEY and CDR2 is SVGAGI. The V end lost 2 bases, the J end lost 4 bases, and 14 bases lay between the germline ends. This CDR3 is built from 15 residues. This chain's CDR3 is CASSYSPGGVETQYF. The CDR3 nucleotides are TGTGCCAGCAGTTACAGCCCTGGGGGCGTAGAGACCCAGTACTTC.

Within the sample, this clonotype is medium-sized (0.01 to 0.1%). The rearrangement uses TRBV5-6 and TRBJ2-7, with D perhaps TRBD1 or TRBD2 (5 bases each). The CDR3 runs 15 residues. V was shortened by 0 bases and J by 2 bases, with 12 bases between the two germline ends. Germline V CDR1 and CDR2: SGHDT, YYEEEE. The CDR3 DNA reads TGTGCCAGCAGCTTGGGGGGACCGCAAGCCTACGAGCAGTACTTC. Protein sequence: CASSLGGPQAYEQYF.